A selection of T cell receptor beta chains follows, all from one sample in a study of identical twins. TCRdb re-derived calls from the 5' RACE reads in MiXCR, one entry per CDR3 protein. The sample includes fewer than 450,000 distinct CDR3 sequences, around 9% of them seen just once. Material: naive T cells sorted from blood. The origin of the receptors is a woman in her 50s in good health. Both conserved end residues are part of each CDR3. Fields, in order: V gene, J gene, CDR3 protein.

TRBV5-4	TRBJ2-5	CASSLGSEQETQYF
TRBV30	TRBJ1-2	CAWSRWTVSNYGYTF
TRBV12-3/TRBV12-4	TRBJ2-1	CASSLARGYSNNEQFF
TRBV5-1	TRBJ1-1	CASSFSRDRGPNTEAFF
TRBV6-1	TRBJ1-5	CASSANPTGNQPQHF
TRBV7-9	TRBJ1-2	CASSLQGASGYTF
TRBV24-1	TRBJ2-2	CATSDLDRLPNTGELFF
TRBV30	TRBJ2-1	CACLRAIGELFF
TRBV6-5	TRBJ1-1	CASSYLVQYTEAFF
TRBV5-1	TRBJ2-1	CASSLGFRLEQFF
TRBV5-6	TRBJ2-4	CASSPGSSKNIQYF
TRBV20-1	TRBJ1-3	CSATRDGGNTIYF
TRBV7-9	TRBJ2-1	CASSSMSGSGFNEQFF
TRBV3-1	TRBJ2-3	CATGGEILTDTQYF
TRBV6-5	TRBJ2-4	CASSKTGAGAKNIQYF
TRBV24-1	TRBJ2-5	CATSDVGQGRETQYF
TRBV11-2	TRBJ2-4	CASSFGQGRNIQYF
TRBV3-1	TRBJ2-2	CASSQKFNGELFF
TRBV20-1	TRBJ2-7	CSASSGGTYEQYF
TRBV24-1	TRBJ2-1	CATSDLQIPSNEQFF